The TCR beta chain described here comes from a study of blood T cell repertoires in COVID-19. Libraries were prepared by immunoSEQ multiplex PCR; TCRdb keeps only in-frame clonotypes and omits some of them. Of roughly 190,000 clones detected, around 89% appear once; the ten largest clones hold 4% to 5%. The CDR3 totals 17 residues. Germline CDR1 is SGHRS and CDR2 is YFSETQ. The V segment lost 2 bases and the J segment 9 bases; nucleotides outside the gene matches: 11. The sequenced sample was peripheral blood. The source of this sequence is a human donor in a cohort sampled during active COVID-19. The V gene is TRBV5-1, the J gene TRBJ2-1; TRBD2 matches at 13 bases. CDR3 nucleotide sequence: TGCGCCAGCAGCTTTACCCAGACTAGCGGGAGGCTTAGTGAGCAGTTCTTC. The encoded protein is CASSFTQTSGRLSEQFF.